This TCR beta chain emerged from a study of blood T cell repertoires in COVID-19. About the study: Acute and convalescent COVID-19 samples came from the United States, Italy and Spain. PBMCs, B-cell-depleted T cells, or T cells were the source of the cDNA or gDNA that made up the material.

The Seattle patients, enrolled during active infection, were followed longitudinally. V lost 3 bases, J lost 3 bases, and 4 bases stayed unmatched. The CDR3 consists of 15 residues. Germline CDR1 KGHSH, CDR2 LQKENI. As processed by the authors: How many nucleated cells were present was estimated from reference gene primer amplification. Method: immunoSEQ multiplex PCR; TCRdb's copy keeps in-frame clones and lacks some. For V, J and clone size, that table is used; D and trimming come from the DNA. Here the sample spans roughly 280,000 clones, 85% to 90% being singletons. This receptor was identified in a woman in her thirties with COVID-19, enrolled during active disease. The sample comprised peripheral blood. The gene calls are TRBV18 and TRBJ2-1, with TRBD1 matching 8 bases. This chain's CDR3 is CASSPPTGVYNEQFF. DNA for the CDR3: TGTGCCAGCTCACCGCCGACAGGGGTCTACAATGAGCAGTTCTTC.